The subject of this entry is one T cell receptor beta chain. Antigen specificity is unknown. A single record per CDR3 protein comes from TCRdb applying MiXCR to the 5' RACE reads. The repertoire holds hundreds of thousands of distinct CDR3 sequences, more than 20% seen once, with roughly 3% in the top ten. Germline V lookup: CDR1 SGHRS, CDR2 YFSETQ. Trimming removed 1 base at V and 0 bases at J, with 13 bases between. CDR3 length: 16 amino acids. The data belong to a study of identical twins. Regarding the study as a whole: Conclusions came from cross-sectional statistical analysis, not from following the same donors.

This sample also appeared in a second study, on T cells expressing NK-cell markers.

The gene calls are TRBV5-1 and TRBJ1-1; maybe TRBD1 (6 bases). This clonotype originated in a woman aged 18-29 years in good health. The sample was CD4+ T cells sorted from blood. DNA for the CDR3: TGCGCCAGCAGCTTGCAGGGTGGACAGATGAACACTGAAGCTTTCTTT. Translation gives CASSLQGGQMNTEAFF. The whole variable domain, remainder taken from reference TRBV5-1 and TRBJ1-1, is KAGVTQTPRYLIKTRGQQVTLSCSPISGHRSVSWYQQTPGQGLQFLFEYFSETQRNKGNFPGRFSGRQFSNSRSEMNVSTLELGDSALYLCASSLQGGQMNTEAFFGQGTRLTVV.